These T cell receptor beta chains were read from a single sample in a study of spatial heterogeneity in lung cancer. From the 5' RACE reads, TCRdb called clonotypes with MiXCR, one entry per CDR3 protein. This sample has tens of thousands of distinct CDR3 sequences, with 7% found just once. Material: PBMCs, obtained at surgery. The receptors shown here come from a male donor with early-stage non-small cell lung cancer. Each CDR3 is given with its conserved first and last residue. The D gene is left open where the match is weak. Some rows mark clone size as missing; the rest say once, few, many or name a class of expanded clone.

j_call: TRBJ1-4; d_call: .; v_call: TRBV28; clone_size: .; cdr3_nt: TGTGCCAGCAGCCCAACCTACCCAGGGCAGTTTTTT; cdr3_aa: CASSPTYPGQFF
j_call: TRBJ2-3; d_call: .; v_call: TRBV4-1; clone_size: many; cdr3_nt: TGCGCCAGCAGCCACGTAGGGTTCACAGATACGCAGTATTTT; cdr3_aa: CASSHVGFTDTQYF
j_call: TRBJ2-2; d_call: TRBD2; v_call: TRBV7-3; clone_size: many; cdr3_nt: TGTGCCAGCAGACGACTAGCGGGCACCGGGGAGCTGTTTTTT; cdr3_aa: CASRRLAGTGELFF
j_call: TRBJ2-5; d_call: TRBD1; v_call: TRBV10-3; clone_size: few; cdr3_nt: TGTGCCATCAGTGAGTCGGCGAACAGGGGGCAAGAGACCCAGTACTTC; cdr3_aa: CAISESANRGQETQYF
j_call: TRBJ2-1; d_call: .; v_call: TRBV7-9; clone_size: many; cdr3_nt: TGTGCCAGCAGCTTTGGAGAGGTTGAGCAGTTCTTC; cdr3_aa: CASSFGEVEQFF
j_call: TRBJ2-3; d_call: .; v_call: TRBV28; clone_size: many; cdr3_nt: TGTGCCACCCACTTTGGAGGGGCAGATACGCAGTATTTT; cdr3_aa: CATHFGGADTQYF
j_call: TRBJ2-1; d_call: TRBD1; v_call: TRBV20-1; clone_size: many; cdr3_nt: TGCAGTGCTAACAGGGGGCTCCCTGGAACCTCCTACAATGAGCAGTTCTTC; cdr3_aa: CSANRGLPGTSYNEQFF
j_call: TRBJ1-5; d_call: .; v_call: TRBV7-8; clone_size: few; cdr3_nt: TGTGCCAGCAGCTTAGAAGGCCGGAATCAGCCCCAGCATTTT; cdr3_aa: CASSLEGRNQPQHF
j_call: TRBJ2-1; d_call: TRBD2; v_call: TRBV25-1; clone_size: many; cdr3_nt: TGTGCCAGCAGTCGGACTAGCGGGACGTACAATGAGCAGTTCTTC; cdr3_aa: CASSRTSGTYNEQFF
j_call: TRBJ1-2; d_call: .; v_call: TRBV14; clone_size: many; cdr3_nt: TGTGCCAGCAGCCAAGATGAAGGGGTCCCAAACTATGGCTACACCTTC; cdr3_aa: CASSQDEGVPNYGYTF
j_call: TRBJ1-1; d_call: .; v_call: TRBV12-3/TRBV12-4; clone_size: .; cdr3_nt: TGTGCCAGCAGTCGGCAGGGTGGCGCTGAAGCTTTCTTT; cdr3_aa: CASSRQGGAEAFF
j_call: TRBJ1-1; d_call: .; v_call: TRBV20-1; clone_size: .; cdr3_nt: TGCAGTGCCGGCGGGGGGCTATACACTGAAGCTTTCTTT; cdr3_aa: CSAGGGLYTEAFF
j_call: TRBJ2-1; d_call: .; v_call: TRBV12-3/TRBV12-4; clone_size: few; cdr3_nt: TGTGCCAGCAGTTTAGGGACCGTCGGTAACAATGAGCAGTTCTTC; cdr3_aa: CASSLGTVGNNEQFF
j_call: TRBJ2-2; d_call: TRBD2; v_call: TRBV3-1; clone_size: few; cdr3_nt: TGTGCCAGCAGCGAAGAGGTACTAGCGGGGAACACCGGGGAGCTGTTTTTT; cdr3_aa: CASSEEVLAGNTGELFF
j_call: TRBJ2-2; d_call: .; v_call: TRBV27; clone_size: few; cdr3_nt: TGTGCCAGCAGTTTCCTCTGGGGGGCCCTCACCGGGGAGCTGTTTTTT; cdr3_aa: CASSFLWGALTGELFF
j_call: TRBJ1-3; d_call: .; v_call: TRBV25-1; clone_size: medium-sized; cdr3_nt: TGTGCCAGCAGTGACAGGGGCTCTGGAAACACCATATATTTT; cdr3_aa: CASSDRGSGNTIYF
j_call: TRBJ1-5; d_call: TRBD1; v_call: TRBV20-1; clone_size: many; cdr3_nt: TGCAGTGCTAGACGACAGGGGACAGGGGTTAGTCAGCCCCAGCATTTT; cdr3_aa: CSARRQGTGVSQPQHF
j_call: TRBJ2-7; d_call: .; v_call: TRBV27; clone_size: many; cdr3_nt: TGTGCCAGCAGTTTATGGGGTTACGAGCAGTACTTC; cdr3_aa: CASSLWGYEQYF
j_call: TRBJ1-4; d_call: .; v_call: TRBV28; clone_size: medium-sized; cdr3_nt: TGTGCCAGCAGTTTTGGCTTTGGGGTGAAAAAACTGTTTTTT; cdr3_aa: CASSFGFGVKKLFF
j_call: TRBJ1-1; d_call: .; v_call: TRBV7-9; clone_size: medium-sized; cdr3_nt: TGTGCCAGCAGCTTAAGGACCGGAGACACTGAAGCTTTCTTT; cdr3_aa: CASSLRTGDTEAFF
j_call: TRBJ1-1; d_call: .; v_call: TRBV5-5; clone_size: .; cdr3_nt: TGTGCCAGCAGCTTGCCAGCATTCCTGAACACTGAAGCTTTCTTT; cdr3_aa: CASSLPAFLNTEAFF
j_call: TRBJ2-5; d_call: TRBD2; v_call: TRBV9; clone_size: many; cdr3_nt: TGTGCCAGCAGCATTACGGGAGGAGGAGAGACCCAGTACTTC; cdr3_aa: CASSITGGGETQYF
j_call: TRBJ1-6; d_call: TRBD1; v_call: TRBV20-1; clone_size: many; cdr3_nt: TGCAGTGCTTCCGGGACAGGGGGCTCACCCCTCCACTTT; cdr3_aa: CSASGTGGSPLHF
j_call: TRBJ2-1; d_call: TRBD1; v_call: TRBV2; clone_size: medium-sized; cdr3_nt: TGTGCCAGCATTTTGACAGGGCTGGGTGAGCAGTTCTTC; cdr3_aa: CASILTGLGEQFF
j_call: TRBJ2-5; d_call: .; v_call: TRBV10-2; clone_size: medium-sized; cdr3_nt: TGCGCCAGCAGCCCGAACGGGGCCCAAGAGACCCAGTACTTC; cdr3_aa: CASSPNGAQETQYF
j_call: TRBJ2-1; d_call: TRBD2; v_call: TRBV7-6; clone_size: few; cdr3_nt: TGTGCCAGCAGCTTAGGGGTAGCGGGCCCCTATGAGCAGTTCTTC; cdr3_aa: CASSLGVAGPYEQFF
j_call: TRBJ2-7; d_call: TRBD2; v_call: TRBV27; clone_size: few; cdr3_nt: TGTGCCAGCAGTTTATCGTTTTTCGGGAGGGACCACGAGCAGTACTTC; cdr3_aa: CASSLSFFGRDHEQYF
j_call: TRBJ2-1; d_call: TRBD1; v_call: TRBV28; clone_size: many; cdr3_nt: TGTGCCAGCAGTTTGGACCACAGGGGGCCATGGGATGAGCAGTTCTTC; cdr3_aa: CASSLDHRGPWDEQFF
j_call: TRBJ1-2; d_call: .; v_call: TRBV29-1; clone_size: .; cdr3_nt: TGCAGCGCGGCGAGGGGAAACTATGGCTACACCTTC; cdr3_aa: CSAARGNYGYTF
j_call: TRBJ2-5; d_call: TRBD2; v_call: TRBV7-9; clone_size: many; cdr3_nt: TGTGCCAGCAGCTTATGGCGGTCCCGGCTAGCGGGAGGGCAAGAGACCCAGTACTTC; cdr3_aa: CASSLWRSRLAGGQETQYF
j_call: TRBJ2-2; d_call: .; v_call: TRBV3-1; clone_size: many; cdr3_nt: TGTGCCAGCAGCGTATCAGGGGCCGGGGAGCTGTTTTTT; cdr3_aa: CASSVSGAGELFF
j_call: TRBJ2-2; d_call: .; v_call: TRBV4-1; clone_size: medium-sized; cdr3_nt: TGCGCCAGCAGCCAAGGGTCGGCGGTCACCGGGGAGCTGTTTTTT; cdr3_aa: CASSQGSAVTGELFF
j_call: TRBJ2-3; d_call: .; v_call: TRBV18; clone_size: few; cdr3_nt: TGTGCCAGCTCACGACTAGTGGGCAGCACAGATACGCAGTATTTT; cdr3_aa: CASSRLVGSTDTQYF
j_call: TRBJ1-1; d_call: .; v_call: TRBV10-3; clone_size: many; cdr3_nt: TGTGCCATCAGTGACGGGGGACAACCGAACACTGAAGCTTTCTTT; cdr3_aa: CAISDGGQPNTEAFF
j_call: TRBJ2-4; d_call: TRBD1; v_call: TRBV2; clone_size: medium-sized; cdr3_nt: TGTGCCAGCAGTGGCCAGGGGGCGCAGAACATTCAGTACTTC; cdr3_aa: CASSGQGAQNIQYF
j_call: TRBJ1-5; d_call: .; v_call: TRBV19; clone_size: many; cdr3_nt: TGTGCCAGTAGTATCGCCTCTATGAATGGCAATCAGCCCCAGCATTTT; cdr3_aa: CASSIASMNGNQPQHF
j_call: TRBJ1-4; d_call: TRBD1; v_call: TRBV5-4; clone_size: many; cdr3_nt: TGTGCCACCACGGACGAGGGGGCCTATGAAAAACTGTTTTTT; cdr3_aa: CATTDEGAYEKLFF
j_call: TRBJ2-7; d_call: .; v_call: TRBV15; clone_size: .; cdr3_nt: TGTGCCACCAGCAAGGTGGTGAATGGCGGCGAGCAGTACTTC; cdr3_aa: CATSKVVNGGEQYF
j_call: TRBJ1-1; d_call: .; v_call: TRBV28; clone_size: many; cdr3_nt: TGTGCCAGCAGTTTATGGGGGGGCGAGAACACTGAAGCTTTCTTT; cdr3_aa: CASSLWGGENTEAFF
j_call: TRBJ2-7; d_call: TRBD2; v_call: TRBV28; clone_size: many; cdr3_nt: TGTGCCAGCAGCGGGACTAGCGGGATCGGTTACGAGCAGTACTTC; cdr3_aa: CASSGTSGIGYEQYF
j_call: TRBJ2-1; d_call: .; v_call: TRBV5-1; clone_size: many; cdr3_nt: TGCGCCAGCAGCTTGGGACTAGTGAGGTACAATGAGCAGTTCTTC; cdr3_aa: CASSLGLVRYNEQFF
j_call: TRBJ2-7; d_call: .; v_call: TRBV5-1; clone_size: medium-sized; cdr3_nt: TGCGCCAGCAGCCTCACAGGGTCCTACGAGCAGTACTTC; cdr3_aa: CASSLTGSYEQYF
j_call: TRBJ1-2; d_call: .; v_call: TRBV14; clone_size: .; cdr3_nt: TGTGCCAGCAGCCAAGTGCGAGAGAGTGGCTACACCTTC; cdr3_aa: CASSQVRESGYTF
j_call: TRBJ1-2; d_call: .; v_call: TRBV7-9; clone_size: many; cdr3_nt: TGTGCCAGCAGCTTATTAAGTACAGGGAGGCATGAAGGCTATGGCTACACCTTC; cdr3_aa: CASSLLSTGRHEGYGYTF
j_call: TRBJ2-1; d_call: .; v_call: TRBV4-1; clone_size: many; cdr3_nt: TGCGCCAGCAGCCAAGAGGTTGGGACCAACAATGAGCAGTTCTTC; cdr3_aa: CASSQEVGTNNEQFF
j_call: TRBJ1-1; d_call: .; v_call: TRBV5-1; clone_size: many; cdr3_nt: TGCGCCAGCAGCTTGGGCCAGAGCATGAACACTGAAGCTTTCTTT; cdr3_aa: CASSLGQSMNTEAFF
j_call: TRBJ1-2; d_call: TRBD1; v_call: TRBV5-1; clone_size: .; cdr3_nt: TGCGCCAGCAGCTTTTGGACAGGGGGCCATGGCTACACCTTC; cdr3_aa: CASSFWTGGHGYTF
j_call: TRBJ2-7; d_call: .; v_call: TRBV18; clone_size: many; cdr3_nt: TGTGCCAGCTCACCTGCTCCCGATCCTTACGAGCAGTACTTC; cdr3_aa: CASSPAPDPYEQYF
j_call: TRBJ2-2; d_call: TRBD1; v_call: TRBV5-1; clone_size: .; cdr3_nt: TGCGCCAGCAGCCTACAGGGGGCGACCGGGGAGCTGTTTTTT; cdr3_aa: CASSLQGATGELFF
j_call: TRBJ2-5; d_call: .; v_call: TRBV2; clone_size: .; cdr3_nt: TGTGCCAGCAGTGATCCGATAGGCCAAGAGACCCAGTACTTC; cdr3_aa: CASSDPIGQETQYF
j_call: TRBJ2-1; d_call: .; v_call: TRBV6-6; clone_size: .; cdr3_nt: TGTGCCAGCACCCAGGGGGGCAATGAGCAGTTCTTC; cdr3_aa: CASTQGGNEQFF
j_call: TRBJ1-5; d_call: .; v_call: TRBV5-5; clone_size: many; cdr3_nt: TGTGCCAGCAGCCCTCTGGCGGAACAGCCCCAGCATTTT; cdr3_aa: CASSPLAEQPQHF
j_call: TRBJ2-3; d_call: .; v_call: TRBV11-2; clone_size: many; cdr3_nt: TGTGCCAGCAGCTTAGAACCAGGCACAGATACGCAGTATTTT; cdr3_aa: CASSLEPGTDTQYF
j_call: TRBJ2-3; d_call: TRBD2; v_call: TRBV20-1; clone_size: .; cdr3_nt: TGCAGTATGGAGGGTTCCATCCTCGCGGGGGGGCAGTATTTT; cdr3_aa: CSMEGSILAGGQYF
j_call: TRBJ2-1; d_call: TRBD1; v_call: TRBV28; clone_size: many; cdr3_nt: TGTGCCAGCAGTAACCGGGACAGGGGGCCCCATGAGCAGTTCTTC; cdr3_aa: CASSNRDRGPHEQFF
j_call: TRBJ2-5; d_call: TRBD1; v_call: TRBV6-5; clone_size: many; cdr3_nt: TGTGCCAGCAGTTCTCCTTGGGACAGGGAAGAGACCCAGTACTTC; cdr3_aa: CASSSPWDREETQYF
j_call: TRBJ1-5; d_call: .; v_call: TRBV7-9; clone_size: many; cdr3_nt: TGTGCCAGCAGCTTTGAGGGGTCCAATCAGCCCCAGCATTTT; cdr3_aa: CASSFEGSNQPQHF
j_call: TRBJ1-5; d_call: .; v_call: TRBV4-2; clone_size: many; cdr3_nt: TGTGCCAGCAGCCAAGATGCGGCATATAGCAATCAGCCCCAGCATTTT; cdr3_aa: CASSQDAAYSNQPQHF
j_call: TRBJ1-1; d_call: TRBD1; v_call: TRBV7-8; clone_size: .; cdr3_nt: TGTGCCAGCAGCCCCGGTCCAGGGGGCACGAACACTGAAGCTTTCTTT; cdr3_aa: CASSPGPGGTNTEAFF